This T cell receptor beta chain was obtained from a study of beta chain features in type 1 diabetes. The table lists this clone with a few counts. The study reverse transcribed the entire isolated RNA, so it sequenced expressed TCRB transcripts. The method was immunoSEQ multiplex PCR; TCRdb's version includes in-frame clones alone and lacks a portion of them. This table has 300,000 to 350,000 clones, approximately 15% appearing once. Source material: central memory CD4+ T cells from blood. This TCR was sampled from a man under 40 in good health.

CDR3 protein: CASDSNRGRKVGANVLTF. The CDR3 DNA reads as TGTGCCAGCGACTCTAACAGGGGGCGGAAGGTTGGGGCCAACGTCCTGACTTTC. The chain joins TRBV2 to TRBJ2-6; TRBD1 matches at 9 bases. Germline CDR1 SNHLY, CDR2 FYNNEI. Germline trimming cut 8 bases from V and 3 bases from J; bases unmatched to any gene: 14. The CDR3 runs to 18 residues.